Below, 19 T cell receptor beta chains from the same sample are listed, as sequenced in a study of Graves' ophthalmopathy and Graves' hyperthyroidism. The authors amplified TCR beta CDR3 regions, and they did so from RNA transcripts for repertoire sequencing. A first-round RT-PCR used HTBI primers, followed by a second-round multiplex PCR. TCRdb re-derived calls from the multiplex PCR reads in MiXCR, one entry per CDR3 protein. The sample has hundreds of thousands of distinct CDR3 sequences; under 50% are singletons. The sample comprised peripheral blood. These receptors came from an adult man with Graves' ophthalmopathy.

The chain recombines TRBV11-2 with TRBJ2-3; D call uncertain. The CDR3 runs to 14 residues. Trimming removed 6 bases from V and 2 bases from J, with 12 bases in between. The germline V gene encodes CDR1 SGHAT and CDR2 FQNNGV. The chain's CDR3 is CASRPGPYTDTQYF. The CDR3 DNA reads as TGTGCCAGCAGACCGGGCCCTTACACAGATACGCAGTATTTT.

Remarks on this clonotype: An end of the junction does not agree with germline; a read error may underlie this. This chain's CDR3 is CASSLQGLAGGPTLVYNEQFF. CDR3 bases: TGTGCTAGCAGCTTACAGGGACTAGCGGGGGGGCCTACCCTCGTTTACAATGAGCAGTTCTTC. The rearrangement uses TRBV7-3 and TRBJ2-1; TRBD2 matches 16 bases. Germline assignment: CDR1 SGHTA and CDR2 FQGTGA. The length of the CDR3 is 21 residues.

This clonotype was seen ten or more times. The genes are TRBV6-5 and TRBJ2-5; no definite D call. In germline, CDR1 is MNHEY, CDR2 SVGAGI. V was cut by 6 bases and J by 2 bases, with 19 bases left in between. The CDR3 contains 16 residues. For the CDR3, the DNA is TGTGCCAGCAGCCGCCCTTTAGGGTCTGGGCAAGAGACCCAGTACTTC. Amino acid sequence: CASSRPLGSGQETQYF.

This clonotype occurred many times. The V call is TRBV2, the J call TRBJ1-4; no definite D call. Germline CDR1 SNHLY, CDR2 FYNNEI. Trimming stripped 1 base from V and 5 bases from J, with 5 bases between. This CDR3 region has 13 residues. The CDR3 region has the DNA TGTGCCAGCAGTGAAGACGGGAATGAAAAACTGTTTTTT. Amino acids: CASSEDGNEKLFF. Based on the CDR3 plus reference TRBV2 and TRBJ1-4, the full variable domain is EPEVTQTPSHQVTQMGQEVILRCVPISNHLYFYWYRQILGQKVEFLVSFYNNEISEKSEIFDDQFSVERPDGSNFTLKIRSTKLEDSAMYFCASSEDGNEKLFFGSGTQLSVL.

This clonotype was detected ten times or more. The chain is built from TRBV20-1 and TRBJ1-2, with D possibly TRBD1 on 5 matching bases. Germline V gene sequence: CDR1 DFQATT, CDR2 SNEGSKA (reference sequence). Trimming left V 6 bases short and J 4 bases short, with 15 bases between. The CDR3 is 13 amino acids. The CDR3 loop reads CSAWGSKGYGYTF. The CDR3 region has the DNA TGCAGTGCCTGGGGGAGCAAGGGCTATGGCTACACCTTC.

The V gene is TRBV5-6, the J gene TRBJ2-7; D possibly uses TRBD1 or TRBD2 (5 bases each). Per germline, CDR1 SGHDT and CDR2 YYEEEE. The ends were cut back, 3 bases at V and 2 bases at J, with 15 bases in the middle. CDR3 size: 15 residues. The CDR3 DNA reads TGTGCCAGCAGCTCCATAGGGGACGCGGCCTACGAGCAGTACTTC. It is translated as CASSSIGDAAYEQYF.

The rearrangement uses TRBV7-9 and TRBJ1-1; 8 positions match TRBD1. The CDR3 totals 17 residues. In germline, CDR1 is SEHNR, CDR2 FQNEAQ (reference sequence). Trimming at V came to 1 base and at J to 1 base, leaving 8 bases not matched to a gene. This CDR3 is CASSLDFGTGSNTEAFF. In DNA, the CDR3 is TGTGCCAGCAGCTTAGATTTCGGGACAGGATCGAACACTGAAGCTTTCTTT. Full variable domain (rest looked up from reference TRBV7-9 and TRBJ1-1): DTGVSQNPRHKITKRGQNVTFRCDPISEHNRLYWYRQTLGQGPEFLTYFQNEAQLEKSRLLSDRFSAERPKGSFSTLEIQRTEQGDSAMYLCASSLDFGTGSNTEAFFGQGTRLTVV.

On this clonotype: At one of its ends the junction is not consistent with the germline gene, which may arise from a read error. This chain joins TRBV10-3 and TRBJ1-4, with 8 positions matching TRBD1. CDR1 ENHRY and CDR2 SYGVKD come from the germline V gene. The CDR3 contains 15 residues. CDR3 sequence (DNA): TGTGCCAGCAGTTACGGGGGACAGGTTAATGAAAAACTGTTTTTT. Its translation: CASSYGGQVNEKLFF.

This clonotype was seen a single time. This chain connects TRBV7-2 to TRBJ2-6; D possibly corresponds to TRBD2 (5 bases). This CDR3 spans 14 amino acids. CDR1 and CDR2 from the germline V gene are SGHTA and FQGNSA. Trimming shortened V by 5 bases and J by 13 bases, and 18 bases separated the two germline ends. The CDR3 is CASSPRSGITVLTF. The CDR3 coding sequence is TGTGCCAGCAGCCCGCGCTCCGGGATCACTGTCCTGACTTTC.

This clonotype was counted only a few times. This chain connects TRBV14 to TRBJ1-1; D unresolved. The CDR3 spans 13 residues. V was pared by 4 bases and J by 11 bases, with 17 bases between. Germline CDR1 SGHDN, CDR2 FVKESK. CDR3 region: CASSRLRGVSAFF. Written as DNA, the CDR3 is TGTGCCAGCAGCCGACTCCGTGGGGTCAGCGCTTTCTTT. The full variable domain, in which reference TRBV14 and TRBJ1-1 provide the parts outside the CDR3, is EAGVTQFPSHSVIEKGQTVTLRCDPISGHDNLYWYRRVMGKEIKFLLHFVKESKQDESGMPNNRFLAERTGGTYSTLKVQPAELEDSGVYFCASSRLRGVSAFFGQGTRLTVV.

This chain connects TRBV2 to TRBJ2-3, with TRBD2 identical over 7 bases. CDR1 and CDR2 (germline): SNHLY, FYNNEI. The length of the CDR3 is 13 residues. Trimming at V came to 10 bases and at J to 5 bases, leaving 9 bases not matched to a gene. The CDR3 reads CANNRDYQDTQYF. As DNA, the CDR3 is TGTGCCAACAACCGGGACTACCAAGATACGCAGTATTTT. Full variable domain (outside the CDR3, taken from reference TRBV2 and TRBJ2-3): EPEVTQTPSHQVTQMGQEVILRCVPISNHLYFYWYRQILGQKVEFLVSFYNNEISEKSEIFDDQFSVERPDGSNFTLKIRSTKLEDSAMYFCANNRDYQDTQYFGPGTRLTVL.

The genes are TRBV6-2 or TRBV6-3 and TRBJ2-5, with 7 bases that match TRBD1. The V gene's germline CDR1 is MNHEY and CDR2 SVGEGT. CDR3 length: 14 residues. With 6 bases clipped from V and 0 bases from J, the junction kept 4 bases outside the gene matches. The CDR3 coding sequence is TGTGCCAGCAGCCGCAGGGGGTACCAAGAGACCCAGTACTTC. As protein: CASSRRGYQETQYF.

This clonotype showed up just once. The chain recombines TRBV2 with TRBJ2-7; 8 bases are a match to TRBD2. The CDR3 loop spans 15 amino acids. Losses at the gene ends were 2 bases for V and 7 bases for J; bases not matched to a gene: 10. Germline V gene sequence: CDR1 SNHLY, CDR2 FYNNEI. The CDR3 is CASSESIGGAGEQYF. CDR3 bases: TGTGCCAGCAGTGAATCAATCGGGGGGGCCGGGGAGCAGTACTTC.

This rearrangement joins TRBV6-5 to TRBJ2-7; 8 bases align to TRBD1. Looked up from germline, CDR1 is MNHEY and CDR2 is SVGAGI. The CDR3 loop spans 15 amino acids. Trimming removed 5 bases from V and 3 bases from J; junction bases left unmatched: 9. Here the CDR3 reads CASSVHRDRSYEQYF. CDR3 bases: TGTGCCAGCAGTGTCCACCGGGACAGGAGCTACGAGCAGTACTTC.

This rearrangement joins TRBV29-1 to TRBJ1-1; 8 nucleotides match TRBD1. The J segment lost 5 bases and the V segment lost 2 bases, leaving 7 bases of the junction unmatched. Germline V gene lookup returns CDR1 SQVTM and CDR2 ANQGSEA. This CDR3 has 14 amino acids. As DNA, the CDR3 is TGCAGCGTTGAACGGACAGGGCTGGAGACTGAAGCTTTCTTT. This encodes CSVERTGLETEAFF. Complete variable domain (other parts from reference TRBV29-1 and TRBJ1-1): SAVISQKPSRDICQRGTSLTIQCQVDSQVTMMFWYRQQPGQSLTLIATANQGSEATYESGFVIDKFPISRPNLTFSTLTVSNMSPEDSSIYLCSVERTGLETEAFFGQGTRLTVV.

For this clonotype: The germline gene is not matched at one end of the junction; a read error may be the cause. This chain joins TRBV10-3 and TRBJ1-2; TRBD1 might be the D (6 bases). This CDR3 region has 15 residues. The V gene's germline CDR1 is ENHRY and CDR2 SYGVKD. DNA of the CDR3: TGTGCCAGCAGTTACTCCCCGGGGGCGAGCTATGGCTACACCTTC. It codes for CASSYSPGASYGYTF.

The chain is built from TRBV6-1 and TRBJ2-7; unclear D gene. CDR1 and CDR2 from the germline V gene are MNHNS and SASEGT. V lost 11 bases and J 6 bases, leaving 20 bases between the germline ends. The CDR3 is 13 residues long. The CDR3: CAWSMPGPGEQYF. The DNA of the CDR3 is TGTGCCTGGAGTATGCCCGGTCCTGGCGAGCAGTACTTC.

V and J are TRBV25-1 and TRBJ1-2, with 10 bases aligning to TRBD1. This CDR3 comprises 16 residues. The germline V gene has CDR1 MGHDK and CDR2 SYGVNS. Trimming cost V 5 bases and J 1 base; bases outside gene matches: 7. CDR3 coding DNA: TGTGCCAGCAGTTACCTAGGACAGGGGGGTAACTATGGCTACACCTTC. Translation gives CASSYLGQGGNYGYTF.

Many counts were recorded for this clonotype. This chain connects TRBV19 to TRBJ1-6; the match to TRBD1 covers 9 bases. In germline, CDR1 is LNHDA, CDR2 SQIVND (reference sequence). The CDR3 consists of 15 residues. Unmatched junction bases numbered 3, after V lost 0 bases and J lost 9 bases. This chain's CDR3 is CASSIDRDRASPLHF. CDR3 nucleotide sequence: TGTGCCAGTAGTATAGACCGGGACAGGGCTTCACCCCTCCACTTT.